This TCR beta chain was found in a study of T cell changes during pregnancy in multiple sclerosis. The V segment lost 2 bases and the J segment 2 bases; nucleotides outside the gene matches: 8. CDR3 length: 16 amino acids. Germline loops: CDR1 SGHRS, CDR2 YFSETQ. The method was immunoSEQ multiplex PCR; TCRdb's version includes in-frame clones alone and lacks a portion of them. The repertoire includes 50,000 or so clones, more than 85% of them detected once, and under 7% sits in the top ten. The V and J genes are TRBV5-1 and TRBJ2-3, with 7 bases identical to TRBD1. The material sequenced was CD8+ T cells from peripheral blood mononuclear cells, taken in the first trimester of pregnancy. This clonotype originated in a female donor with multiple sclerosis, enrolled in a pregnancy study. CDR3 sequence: CASSLTGQIYTDTQYF. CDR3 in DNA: TGCGCCAGCAGCTTAACGGGACAGATTTACACAGATACGCAGTATTTT.